A single sample is the source of the 27 T cell receptor beta chains below, sequenced in a study of T cell clonality in common variable immunodeficiency. Regarding the study as a whole: Fewer deletions and N-nucleotide insertions were reportedly seen in common variable immunodeficiency TCR beta sequences.

These TCRs are of unknown antigen specificity. Repertoires were generated with immunoSEQ multiplex PCR, while TCRdb's copy carries only in-frame clones and drops some. The sample gives some 16,000 clones, none seen only once, and the top ten clones hold around an eighth. Material: peripheral blood mononuclear cells. These receptors were obtained from a human donor with common variable immunodeficiency.

This clone was counted only a few times. The read stops 3 residues short of the end of the CDR3; the missing end is completed from the germline J gene. The rearrangement joins TRBV19 to TRBJ1-5, with 8 bases that match TRBD1. The V gene's germline CDR1 is LNHDA and CDR2 SQIVND (reference sequence). Losses at the gene ends were 6 bases for V and 2 bases for J; bases not matched to a gene: 6. The CDR3 contains 15 residues. The sequenced part of the CDR3 DNA is TGTGCCAGTAGCTGGACAGGGAGCGGCAATCAGCCC. Its translation: CASSWTGSGNQP. The full CDR3 sequence reads CASSWTGSGNQPQHF.

Concerning this clone: The CDR3 is cut off 3 residues early in the read; its end comes from the germline J gene. The chain joins TRBV20-1 to TRBJ2-7; 8 nucleotides match TRBD2. The J segment lost 2 bases and the V segment lost 1 base, leaving 7 bases of the junction unmatched. The V gene's germline CDR1 is DFQATT and CDR2 SNEGSKA (reference sequence). CDR3 size: 15 residues. Partial CDR3 DNA: TGCAGTGCTAGAGGGTCCTTAGCGGGGACCTACGAG. Translated, it gives CSARGSLAGTYE. The full CDR3 protein is CSARGSLAGTYEQYF.

This clone was recorded many times. The read terminates 3 residues before the CDR3 end, so the remaining end is supplied by the germline J gene. The rearrangement links TRBV30 to TRBJ1-4; D is uncertain. Trimming stripped 2 bases from V and 8 bases from J, with 12 bases between. The CDR3 extends over 13 amino acids. Germline lookup yields CDR1 GTSNPN and CDR2 SVGIG (reference sequence). The covered CDR3 bases are TGTGCCTGGAGTCGCGGGGTTTCGGAAAAA. Residues: CAWSRGVSEK. The entire CDR3 protein is CAWSRGVSEKLFF.

As for this clone: The read comes to an end 3 residues before the CDR3 does, leaving the germline J gene to fill in the end. V is TRBV20-1 and J is TRBJ2-1, with 12 bases fitting TRBD2. The V gene end was trimmed by 1 base and the J gene end by 5 bases; junction bases not matched to a gene: 12. The CDR3 covers 18 residues. In germline, CDR1 is DFQATT, CDR2 SNEGSKA (reference sequence). CDR3 sequence: CSARGWLAGGPLHNEQFF. The CDR3 DNA, read in part, is TGCAGTGCTAGAGGTTGGCTAGCGGGGGGGCCTCTCCACAATGAG.

This clone was seen a few times. With the read ending 3 residues before the CDR3 end, the germline J gene is used to fill in that end. The rearrangement joins TRBV2 to TRBJ2-1; D is perhaps TRBD2 (7 bases). Germline V gives CDR1 SNHLY, CDR2 FYNNEI. Trimming stripped 1 base from V and 6 bases from J, with 13 bases between. The CDR3 loop spans 15 amino acids. This CDR3 is CASSEGWGGGNEQFF. The CDR3 bases that were read are TGTGCCAGCAGTGAAGGGTGGGGGGGCGGCAATGAG.

This clone showed up just a few times. Sequencing ends 3 residues short of the CDR3 end; the germline J gene provides the rest. The chain joins TRBV19 to TRBJ2-2; D is perhaps TRBD2 (6 bases). Germline values: CDR1 LNHDA, CDR2 SQIVND (reference sequence). This CDR3 spans 16 amino acids. Trimming left V 6 bases short and J 3 bases short, with 17 bases between. This chain's CDR3 is CASRGKRGGDTGELFF. The covered CDR3 bases are TGTGCCAGTAGGGGGAAAAGAGGAGGGGACACCGGGGAG.

This clone has only a few counts. The read falls 3 residues short of the CDR3 end, and the missing part is taken from the germline J gene. Different DNA sequences within this sample yield the same CDR3. The gene calls are TRBV7-9 and TRBJ1-1; a weak D match, TRBD1 (6 bases). V lost 0 bases, J lost 1 base, and 6 bases lay in between. Germline V gives CDR1 SEHNR, CDR2 FQNEAQ (reference sequence). The CDR3 totals 14 residues. The CDR3 bases that were read are TGTGCCAGCAGCTTAGCAGGGGGGAACACTGAA. Translated, it gives CASSLAGGNTE. The entire CDR3 protein reads CASSLAGGNTEAFF. Full variable domain (rest looked up from reference TRBV7-9 and TRBJ1-1): DTGVSQNPRHKITKRGQNVTFRCDPISEHNRLYWYRQTLGQGPEFLTYFQNEAQLEKSRLLSDRFSAERPKGSFSTLEIQRTEQGDSAMYLCASSLAGGNTEAFFGQGTRLTVV.

This clone occurred many times. The read gets to within 3 residues of the CDR3 end, and the germline J gene fills in the rest. The chain joins TRBV5-1 to TRBJ1-2, with 7 nucleotides matching TRBD1. CDR1 SGHRS and CDR2 YFSETQ come from the germline V gene. This CDR3 has 15 residues. V shed 0 bases and J 6 bases; nucleotides not matched to a gene: 8. CDR3 DNA (partial): TGCGCCAGCAGCTTGGAGGCAGGGGGAAAGAATGGC. As protein: CASSLEAGGKNG. The CDR3, in full, reads CASSLEAGGKNGYTF.

A few counts support this clone. From the germline J gene comes the end of the CDR3, since the read stops 3 residues before it. V and J are TRBV7-2 and TRBJ2-5, with 11 bases identical to TRBD2. J was trimmed by 4 bases and V by 6 bases; bases with no gene match: 4. The length of the CDR3 is 14 residues. Germline V lookup: CDR1 SGHTA, CDR2 FQGNSA. The CDR3 sequence is CASSQLAGGETQYF. The covered CDR3 bases are TGTGCCAGCAGTCAGCTAGCGGGGGGAGAGACC. Full variable domain (remainder filled in from reference TRBV7-2 and TRBJ2-5): GAGVSQSPSNKVTEKGKDVELRCDPISGHTALYWYRQSLGQGLEFLIYFQGNSAPDKSGLPSDRFSAERTGGSVSTLTIQRTQQEDSAVYLCASSQLAGGETQYFGPGTRLLVL.

Points on this clone: The observed sequence ends 3 residues before the CDR3 terminus, with the missing tail filled in from the germline J gene. The V call is TRBV2, the J call TRBJ1-6; 10 positions agree with TRBD1. V gave up 5 bases and J gave up 9 bases; unmatched junction bases: 1. Germline CDR1 is SNHLY and CDR2 is FYNNEI. CDR3 length equals 13 residues. CDR3 DNA, as far as it was read: TGTGCCAGCAGTCGGGACAGGGGTTCACCC. It codes for CASSRDRGSP. The complete CDR3 protein is CASSRDRGSPLHF.

Details on this clone: The CDR3 is cut off 3 residues early in the read; its end comes from the germline J gene. The V call is TRBV6-2 or TRBV6-3, the J call TRBJ2-1; D perhaps matches TRBD1 (6 bases). The V gene lost 6 bases and the J gene lost 0 bases, with 9 bases spanning the gap. Germline values: CDR1 MNHEY, CDR2 SVGEGT. The CDR3 is 14 amino acids. The sequenced CDR3 bases are TGTGCCAGCAGCACAGGGAACTCCTACAATGAG. Its protein product is CASSTGNSYNE. The full CDR3 sequence reads CASSTGNSYNEQFF.

Note on this clone: The CDR3 end falls 3 residues outside the read, so it is completed with the germline J gene. This chain connects TRBV30 to TRBJ2-7; D ambiguous. CDR3 length: 11 residues. Trimming shortened V by 1 base and J by 4 bases, and 5 bases separated the two germline ends. Germline loops: CDR1 GTSNPN, CDR2 SVGIG (reference sequence). CDR3: CAWSAQYEQYF. Incomplete CDR3 DNA: TGTGCCTGGAGTGCCCAGTACGAG. The full variable domain, its missing parts supplied by reference TRBV30 and TRBJ2-7, is SQTIHQWPATLVQPVGSPLSLECTVEGTSNPNLYWYRQAAGRGLQLLFYSVGIGQISSEVPQNLSASRPQDRQFILSSKKLLLSDSGFYLCAWSAQYEQYFGPGTRLTVT.

A note on this clone: Read data end 3 residues before the CDR3 end; the end is taken from the germline J gene. The rearrangement links TRBV19 to TRBJ2-7, with a possible D match to TRBD1 (6 bases). The CDR3 runs to 15 residues. CDR1 LNHDA and CDR2 SQIVND come from the germline V gene (reference sequence). Trimming shortened V by 4 bases and J by 1 base, and 14 bases separated the two germline ends. CDR3 DNA (partial): TGTGCCAGTAGTAGGTCAGGGGAAGGATCCTACGAG. This encodes CASSRSGEGSYE. The CDR3 in its entirety is CASSRSGEGSYEQYF.

This clone was detected ten times or more. The missing CDR3 end, 3 residues past where the read stops, is filled in from the germline J gene. The V call is TRBV20-1, the J call TRBJ2-7, with 10 positions matching TRBD2. CDR1 and CDR2 from the germline V gene are DFQATT and SNEGSKA (reference sequence). V trimming: 3 bases; J trimming: 0 bases; junction bases outside the gene matches: 8. This CDR3 comprises 16 residues. The sequenced part of the CDR3 DNA is TGCAGTGCTAGGGATAGCGGGGGGACCCGCTCCTACGAG. It specifies CSARDSGGTRSYE. Given in full, the CDR3 is CSARDSGGTRSYEQYF.

This clone has a handful of counts. The read comes to an end 3 residues before the CDR3 does, leaving the germline J gene to fill in the end. This sequence joins TRBV30 and TRBJ1-6, with TRBD1 identical over 8 bases. V lost 1 base, J lost 5 bases, and 1 base stayed unmatched. The germline gives CDR1 GTSNPN, CDR2 SVGIG (reference sequence). This CDR3 contains 14 residues. The covered CDR3 bases are TGTGCCTGGAGTGCGGGACAGGATAATTCACCC. It codes for CAWSAGQDNSP. The whole CDR3 is CAWSAGQDNSPLHF.

In regard to this clone: The read terminates 3 residues before the CDR3 end, so the remaining end is supplied by the germline J gene. This chain connects TRBV11-3 to TRBJ2-1; TRBD1 is a possible D gene (6 bases). Trimming left V 5 bases short and J 9 bases short, with 11 bases between. Germline V gene data show CDR1 as SGHNT and CDR2 as YENEEA. The CDR3 is 12 amino acids. Partial CDR3 DNA: TGTGCCAGCAGCGTCCAGGGGAGTGAG. Translated: CASSVQGSE. In full, the CDR3 reads CASSVQGSEQFF.

As to this clone: From the germline J gene comes the end of the CDR3, since the read stops 3 residues before it. The chain employs TRBV7-6 and TRBJ2-2, with a tentative D call TRBD2 (6 bases). Germline CDR1 and CDR2: SGHVS and FNYEAQ. The CDR3 has 16 amino acids. V was pared by 0 bases and J by 3 bases, with 11 bases between. The chain's CDR3 is CASSLAASADTGELFF. CDR3 bases read: TGTGCCAGCAGCTTAGCGGCTAGCGCCGACACCGGGGAG.

Regarding this clone: The read falls 3 residues short of the CDR3 end, and the missing part is taken from the germline J gene. This chain joins TRBV6-2 or TRBV6-3 and TRBJ2-1; 9 positions agree with TRBD2. The junction had 6 bases not matched to a gene; V was cut back by 7 bases and J by 2 bases. Germline V gene sequence: CDR1 MNHEY, CDR2 SVGEGT. The CDR3 totals 15 residues. The DNA read from the CDR3 is TGTGCCAGCACTATAACTAGCGGGCCCTACAATGAG. It codes for CASTITSGPYNE. The entire CDR3 is CASTITSGPYNEQFF.

The sample holds a few counts of this clone. The read stops 3 residues short of the end of the CDR3; the missing end is completed from the germline J gene. The V call is TRBV20-1, the J call TRBJ1-2; possible D gene TRBD1, 5 bases. The CDR3 sequence is 13 residues long. Trimming pared 3 bases from V and 4 bases from J, leaving 12 bases between. Germline-derived CDR1 and CDR2 are DFQATT and SNEGSKA (reference sequence). The CDR3 DNA, read in part, is TGCAGTGCTAGCGCCGGGGGTGGCTATGGC. This sequence encodes CSASAGGGYG. The whole CDR3 protein reads CSASAGGGYGYTF.

This clone has just a few counts. The read stops 3 residues short of the end of the CDR3; the missing end is completed from the germline J gene. V is TRBV19 and J is TRBJ1-1; D might be TRBD1 (5 bases). The germline V gene encodes CDR1 LNHDA and CDR2 SQIVND (reference sequence). The CDR3 totals 14 residues. Between the trimmed V and J ends, which lost 9 bases and 3 bases, there was a span of 17 bases. The CDR3 spells CASAIIGGDTEAFF. The part of the CDR3 DNA that was read is TGTGCCAGCGCAATTATTGGAGGGGACACTGAA.

Details on this clone: The CDR3 end falls 3 residues outside the read, so it is completed with the germline J gene. The chain carries TRBV30 and TRBJ1-2; D perhaps matches TRBD1 (5 bases). The CDR3 sequence is 11 residues long. Germline CDR1 and CDR2: GTSNPN and SVGIG (reference sequence). V was pared by 8 bases and J by 4 bases, with 11 bases between. The CDR3 DNA, read in part, is TGTGCCATGGCGGGGGTCTATGGC. Protein product: CAMAGVYG. In full, the CDR3 is CAMAGVYGYTF. Complete variable domain (other parts from reference TRBV30 and TRBJ1-2): SQTIHQWPATLVQPVGSPLSLECTVEGTSNPNLYWYRQAAGRGLQLLFYSVGIGQISSEVPQNLSASRPQDRQFILSSKKLLLSDSGFYLCAMAGVYGYTFGSGTRLTVV.

This clone was counted ten times or more. The CDR3 goes on 3 residues after the read ends, and that part is filled in from the germline J gene. The chain links TRBV20-1 to TRBJ2-7; 7 bases agree with TRBD1. Germline loops: CDR1 DFQATT, CDR2 SNEGSKA (reference sequence). Germline trimming cut 5 bases from V and 2 bases from J; bases unmatched to any gene: 12. CDR3 length: 15 amino acids. CDR3 region: CSALHRGSIAYEQYF. The sequenced part of the CDR3 DNA is TGCAGTGCTCTACACAGGGGATCGATAGCCTACGAG.

As to this clone: The read ends 3 residues before the CDR3 terminus; that terminus is restored from the germline J gene. The V gene is TRBV7-2, the J gene TRBJ2-3, with TRBD2 matching over 13 bases. The CDR3 has 15 residues. Germline V gives CDR1 SGHTA, CDR2 FQGNSA. The trim removed 5 bases at V and 3 bases at J, leaving 2 bases unmatched. The CDR3 here is CASSQLAGGTDTQYF. Partial CDR3 DNA: TGTGCCAGCAGCCAACTAGCGGGGGGGACAGATACG.

The DNA read from the CDR3 is TGTGCCAGCAGCTCTAACAGGGTAGGAGAGGAGACC. Its translation is CASSSNRVGEET. The complete CDR3 protein is CASSSNRVGEETQYF. V and J are TRBV7-9 and TRBJ2-5; maybe TRBD1 (6 bases). From the germline J gene comes the end of the CDR3, since the read stops 3 residues before it. The germline CDR1 and CDR2 sequences are SEHNR and FQNEAQ (reference sequence). This CDR3 region has 15 residues. V was clipped by 4 bases and J by 5 bases, with 17 bases between them.

This clone turned up a few times. The read falls 3 residues short of the CDR3 end, and the missing part is taken from the germline J gene. The chain joins TRBV20-1 to TRBJ2-7; the D is unclear. Germline V CDR1 and CDR2: DFQATT, SNEGSKA (reference sequence). V dropped 3 bases and J dropped 3 bases, with 21 bases sitting between them. The CDR3 is made up of 16 amino acids. The CDR3 loop is CSASPTLGQTFYEQYF. The CDR3 bases that were read are TGCAGTGCTAGCCCGACCTTAGGCCAGACATTCTACGAG.

This clone was found many times. The read stops 3 residues short of the end of the CDR3; the missing end is completed from the germline J gene. V and J are TRBV2 and TRBJ1-2; 9 bases align to TRBD1. The junction had 4 bases not matched to a gene; V was cut back by 1 base and J by 7 bases. The length of the CDR3 is 14 residues. Per germline, CDR1 SNHLY and CDR2 FYNNEI. The CDR3 sequence is CASSEVVTGGGYTF. Partial CDR3 DNA: TGTGCCAGCAGTGAAGTAGTGACAGGGGGTGGC. The full variable domain, rest sourced from reference TRBV2 and TRBJ1-2, is EPEVTQTPSHQVTQMGQEVILRCVPISNHLYFYWYRQILGQKVEFLVSFYNNEISEKSEIFDDQFSVERPDGSNFTLKIRSTKLEDSAMYFCASSEVVTGGGYTFGSGTRLTVV.

This clone has just a few counts. The CDR3 is cut off 3 residues early in the read; its end comes from the germline J gene. This rearrangement joins TRBV7-6 to TRBJ2-7, with a tentative D call TRBD1 (7 bases). This CDR3 has 17 residues. Germline V CDR1 and CDR2: SGHVS, FNYEAQ. Trimming took off 4 bases at V and 3 bases at J, with 22 bases between the two ends. The CDR3 loop reads CASSSAGGSSIHYEQYF. Partial CDR3 DNA: TGTGCCAGCAGCTCGGCAGGGGGGTCGTCCATCCACTACGAG.